This T cell receptor beta chain was identified during a study of cytotoxic CD8 clonotypes in ibrutinib-treated CLL. Study overall: The study recorded mean values of approximately 260,000 productive templates and under 100,000 productive rearrangements per sample.

Comment on this clone: The target antigen is unknown.

The CDR3 length is 13 residues. Trimming removed 1 base at V and 5 bases at J, with 9 bases between. Germline CDR1 SGHDN, CDR2 FVKESK. TCRdb's copy holds only in-frame clones and misses some; the assay was immunoSEQ multiplex PCR. Of some 200,000 clones listed, more than 75% are singletons. General observations from the study: Baseline clonality exceeded age-matched healthy donors and tracked circulating CD8+ T-cell counts. Clonality grew at ibrutinib response; at progression, it decreased back toward baseline.

This chain links TRBV14 with TRBJ2-7; D possibly corresponds to TRBD1 (5 bases). The receptor was derived from a human donor with chronic lymphocytic leukemia. This sample comprised PBMCs, obtained after 12 months of ibrutinib treatment. This CDR3 reads CASSQGQTDEQYF. The CDR3, as DNA: TGTGCCAGCAGCCAAGGACAGACGGACGAGCAGTACTTC.